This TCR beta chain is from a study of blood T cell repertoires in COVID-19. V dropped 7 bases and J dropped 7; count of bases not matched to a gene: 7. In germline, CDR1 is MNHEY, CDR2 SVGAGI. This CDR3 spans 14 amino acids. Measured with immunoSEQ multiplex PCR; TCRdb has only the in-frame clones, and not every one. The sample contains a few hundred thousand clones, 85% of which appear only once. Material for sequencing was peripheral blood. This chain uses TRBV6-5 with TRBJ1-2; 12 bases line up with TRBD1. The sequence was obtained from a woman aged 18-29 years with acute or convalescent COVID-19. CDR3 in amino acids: CASTPGQGAGGYTF. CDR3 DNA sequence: TGTGCCAGCACCCCGGGACAGGGGGCGGGTGGCTACACCTTC.